Listed below are T cell receptor beta chains from one sample, sequenced in a study of molecular identifiers for immune sequencing clone quantification. TCRdb reprocessed the PCR reads with MiXCR, giving one entry per CDR3 protein. The sample has nearly 650,000 distinct CDR3 sequences, over 25% seen once. What was sequenced was naive CD8+ T cells from blood, with Jurkat cell RNA spiked in. Receptor source: a human donor in good health. Some libraries in this study had Jurkat cell RNA spiked in. The CDR3 runs from the conserved cysteine through the conserved F or W. Each record gives: V gene, J gene, CDR3 protein.

v_call: TRBV27
j_call: TRBJ2-6
cdr3_aa: CAGSSIGLSGANVLTF

v_call: TRBV7-6
j_call: TRBJ2-2
cdr3_aa: CASPPQVGGHGELFF

v_call: TRBV28
j_call: TRBJ2-7
cdr3_aa: CASSPRGGLTYEQYF

v_call: TRBV10-3
j_call: TRBJ2-7
cdr3_aa: CAISESTAYEQYF

v_call: TRBV30
j_call: TRBJ2-1
cdr3_aa: CAWSGTVLYNEQFF

v_call: TRBV29-1
j_call: TRBJ2-2
cdr3_aa: CSVSGAPLTSTGELFF

v_call: TRBV7-9
j_call: TRBJ2-2
cdr3_aa: CASINRLAGDKVGELFF

v_call: TRBV7-6
j_call: TRBJ2-3
cdr3_aa: CASSSFRGRSTDTQYF

v_call: TRBV30
j_call: TRBJ2-3
cdr3_aa: CAWSTGAGTDTQYF

v_call: TRBV21-1
j_call: TRBJ2-4
cdr3_aa: CASSTGRRLAKNIQYF

v_call: TRBV4-2
j_call: TRBJ2-7
cdr3_aa: CASSQEYAGATYEQYF

v_call: TRBV29-1
j_call: TRBJ1-1
cdr3_aa: CSVEDWQGGKYTEAFF

v_call: TRBV7-9
j_call: TRBJ2-2
cdr3_aa: CASSSTRTRFGSTGELFF

v_call: TRBV5-4
j_call: TRBJ2-2
cdr3_aa: CASGPGTENTGELFF

v_call: TRBV6-5
j_call: TRBJ2-1
cdr3_aa: CASSYSARNEQFF

v_call: TRBV7-9
j_call: TRBJ1-4
cdr3_aa: CASSLRDRVGEKLFF

v_call: TRBV5-1
j_call: TRBJ2-5
cdr3_aa: CASSLGSFQETQYF

v_call: TRBV2
j_call: TRBJ1-5
cdr3_aa: CASSAGETGSNQPQHF

v_call: TRBV20-1
j_call: TRBJ2-1
cdr3_aa: CSARDVTSGSSYNEQFF

v_call: TRBV20-1
j_call: TRBJ2-7
cdr3_aa: CSASLGLGVYEQYF

v_call: TRBV5-6
j_call: TRBJ2-3
cdr3_aa: CASSLLTGAAGTQYF

v_call: TRBV9
j_call: TRBJ1-1
cdr3_aa: CASSVGGQGFGGTEAFF

v_call: TRBV6-1
j_call: TRBJ2-5
cdr3_aa: CASSEIYQETQYF

v_call: TRBV27
j_call: TRBJ2-7
cdr3_aa: CASSPAPTYEQYF

v_call: TRBV7-2
j_call: TRBJ1-1
cdr3_aa: CASSLEGTWNTEAFF

v_call: TRBV19
j_call: TRBJ2-3
cdr3_aa: CASSWNGMSTDTQYF

v_call: TRBV20-1
j_call: TRBJ2-7
cdr3_aa: CSARGLANFYEQYF

v_call: TRBV5-1
j_call: TRBJ2-5
cdr3_aa: CASSLGTSGTGETQYF

v_call: TRBV6-5
j_call: TRBJ2-5
cdr3_aa: CASSPRQDWETQYF

v_call: TRBV5-1
j_call: TRBJ2-7
cdr3_aa: CASSLAPGNSYEQYF

v_call: TRBV20-1
j_call: TRBJ2-7
cdr3_aa: CSATSASSFAYEQYF

v_call: TRBV4-1
j_call: TRBJ1-2
cdr3_aa: CASSPQSATIGYGYTF